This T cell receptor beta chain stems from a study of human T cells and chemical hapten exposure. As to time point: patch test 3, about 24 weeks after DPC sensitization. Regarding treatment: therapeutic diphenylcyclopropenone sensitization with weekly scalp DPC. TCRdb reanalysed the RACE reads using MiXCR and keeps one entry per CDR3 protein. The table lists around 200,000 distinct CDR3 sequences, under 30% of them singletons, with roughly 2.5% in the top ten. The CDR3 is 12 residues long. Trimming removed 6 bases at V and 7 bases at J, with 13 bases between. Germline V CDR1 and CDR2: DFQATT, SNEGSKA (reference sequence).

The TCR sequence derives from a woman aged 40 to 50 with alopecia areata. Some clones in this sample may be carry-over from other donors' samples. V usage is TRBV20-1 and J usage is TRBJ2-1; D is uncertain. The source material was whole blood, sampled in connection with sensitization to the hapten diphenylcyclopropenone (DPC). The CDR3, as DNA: TGCAGTGCGCCGCATCTAGAAAATGAGCAGTTCTTC. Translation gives CSAPHLENEQFF.